This TCR beta chain was documented in a study of Ad26.COV2.S vaccination and SARS-CoV-2 variants. Study at large: Intramuscularly, Ad26.COV2.S was given either once or twice, 56 days apart.

The CDR3 runs 14 residues. Germline lookup yields CDR1 SGDLS and CDR2 YYNGEE. Trimming removed 2 bases from V and 4 bases from J, with 11 bases in between. This clone was recorded only once. Libraries were prepared by immunoSEQ multiplex PCR; TCRdb keeps only in-frame clonotypes and omits some of them. Found here are about 350,000 clones, 87% of them singletons; the top ten hold more than 3%. The treatment denotes: some 20 received Ad26.COV2.S at low or high dose, single or two shots; 5 received placebo; per-sample allocation not given. Sampling took place 63 days after the first vaccine or placebo injection. A Boston adult aged 18-55 years was the donor.

Sequenced material: peripheral blood, taken in a trial of Ad26.COV2.S vaccine versus placebo. The sequence came from a person between 18 and 59 years old who received the Ad26.COV2.S COVID-19 vaccine or a placebo. This rearrangement joins TRBV9 to TRBJ2-3; the D call may be TRBD1 or TRBD2 (5 bases each). CDR3 loop: CASSVRGGADTQYF. Here the CDR3 DNA reads TGTGCCAGCAGCGTCCGTGGGGGAGCAGATACGCAGTATTTT.